The 23 T cell receptor beta chains below come from one sample, sequenced in a study of long-term antiretroviral therapy in people with HIV (dated by TCRdb to between 2021 and 2024). The immunoSEQ hsTCRB v3.0 assay was used at survey level resolution to sequence the TRB variable region. The source is immuneACCESS, and TCRdb retained only in-frame sequences with V and J called. Part of the clones is not carried over; for the studies checked, unresolved V genes explain less than half of this, and the remainder is unexplained. This sample is represented by roughly 23,000 clones; roughly 84% of them were singletons. About 19% of the sample rests with the top ten. This material consisted of unsorted PBMCs, taken 0.1 years before starting antiretroviral therapy. The source is a man between 18 and 29 years old with HIV.

The chain employs TRBV6-1 and TRBJ2-7, with 9 bases matching TRBD2. The trim removed 7 bases at V and 2 bases at J, leaving 9 bases unmatched. The CDR3 contains 15 residues. Germline CDR1 is MNHNS and CDR2 is SASEGT. Written as DNA, the CDR3 is TGTGCCAGCAATCTAGAGCGGGGGGCCACCTACGAGCAGTACTTC. It codes for CASNLERGATYEQYF.

The chain combines TRBV20-1 with TRBJ2-7; D remains unclear. The ends were cut back, 5 bases at V and 2 bases at J, with 7 bases in the middle. This CDR3 is 11 amino acids long. Per the germline V gene, CDR1 is DFQATT and CDR2 is SNEGSKA (reference sequence). The CDR3 coding sequence is TGCAGTGCTCACAGTACCTACGAGCAGTACTTC. Protein: CSAHSTYEQYF.

The V and J genes are TRBV2 and TRBJ1-2, with no clear D. This CDR3 is 14 amino acids long. The V end was cut by 7 bases, the J end by 7 bases, with 19 bases between. The germline V gene encodes CDR1 SNHLY and CDR2 FYNNEI. CDR3 bases: TGTGCCAGCAACAGACTGGGTGTGGGTAGTGGCTACACCTTC. Its protein is CASNRLGVGSGYTF.

This sequence joins TRBV6-5 and TRBJ1-4, with TRBD1 as a possible D gene (5 bases). The CDR3 is made up of 14 amino acids. Trimming cost V 6 bases and J 3 bases, with 11 bases left between them. Germline V CDR1 and CDR2: MNHEY, SVGAGI. The CDR3 is CASRVGGANEKLFF. CDR3 in DNA: TGTGCCAGCAGGGTCGGGGGGGCTAATGAAAAACTGTTTTTT.

This clone was observed a handful of times. The V and J genes are TRBV2 and TRBJ2-7; D remains unclear. The V end lost 6 bases, the J end lost 1 base, and 7 bases lay between the germline ends. The CDR3 consists of 12 residues. CDR1 is SNHLY, CDR2 FYNNEI, per germline. DNA for the CDR3: TGTGCCAGCAGACAGAGTTCCTACGAGCAGTACTTC. It encodes CASRQSSYEQYF. The full variable domain, in which reference TRBV2 and TRBJ2-7 provide the parts outside the CDR3, is EPEVTQTPSHQVTQMGQEVILRCVPISNHLYFYWYRQILGQKVEFLVSFYNNEISEKSEIFDDQFSVERPDGSNFTLKIRSTKLEDSAMYFCASRQSSYEQYFGPGTRLTVT.

The chain carries TRBV6-5 and TRBJ2-2; 8 bases line up with TRBD1. The ends lost 8 bases at V and 7 bases at J; junction bases unmatched: 12. Germline assignment: CDR1 MNHEY and CDR2 SVGAGI. The CDR3 contains 15 residues. CDR3: CASRRRAGGFGELFF. The CDR3, as DNA: TGTGCCAGCCGCCGTCGGGCAGGGGGCTTCGGGGAGCTGTTTTTT.

The chain uses TRBV4-3 and TRBJ2-2; TRBD1 matches 8 bases. In germline, CDR1 is LGHNA, CDR2 YSLEER. The CDR3 is made up of 16 amino acids. V shed 1 base, J shed 2 bases, and the junction held 3 bases outside the gene matches. CDR3 coding DNA: TGCGCCAGCAGCCAAGGCAGGGGGCCAAACACCGGGGAGCTGTTTTTT. This encodes CASSQGRGPNTGELFF.

J is TRBJ2-3 and V is TRBV30, with a weak D call TRBD1 (6 bases). Trimming shortened V by 2 bases and J by 1 base, and 16 bases separated the two germline ends. CDR1 and CDR2 (germline): GTSNPN, SVGIG (reference sequence). The CDR3 runs 16 residues. CDR3 region: CAWSPLPGEGTDTQYF. DNA of the CDR3: TGTGCCTGGAGTCCTCTCCCAGGGGAAGGCACAGATACGCAGTATTTT.

The CDR3 region has the DNA TGCGCCAGCAGCCACGGCGGTCTTTATGAAAAACTGTTTTTT. Amino acids: CASSHGGLYEKLFF. The chain combines TRBV4-1 with TRBJ1-4; D remains ambiguous. CDR1 is MGHRA, CDR2 YSYEKL, per germline. The CDR3 runs 14 residues. V lost 3 bases, J lost 6 bases, and 11 bases lay in between.

The chain is built from TRBV27 and TRBJ2-7; D is undetermined. This CDR3 comprises 14 residues. V lost 3 bases to trimming and J lost 1 base, with 10 bases between them. Germline values: CDR1 MNHEY, CDR2 SMNVEV (reference sequence). This chain's CDR3 is CASSFSRGSYEQYF. The CDR3 DNA reads as TGTGCCAGCAGTTTTAGTAGAGGTTCCTACGAGCAGTACTTC.

This chain uses TRBV5-5 with TRBJ1-2, with 7 nucleotides matching TRBD1. The ends lost 5 bases at V and 1 base at J; junction bases unmatched: 5. There are 14 residues in the CDR3. Germline V lookup: CDR1 SGHKS, CDR2 YYEKEE (reference sequence). As DNA, the CDR3 is TGTGCCAGCAGTTCGACAGGGAATAACTATGGCTACACCTTC. It translates to CASSSTGNNYGYTF.

This clone was seen a single time. The chain combines TRBV4-1 with TRBJ2-2; D remains ambiguous. V lost 4 bases, J lost 7 bases, and 10 bases lay in between. In germline, CDR1 is MGHRA, CDR2 YSYEKL. The CDR3 consists of 13 residues. CDR3 amino acids: CASSPGPLGELFF. CDR3 in DNA: TGCGCCAGCAGCCCAGGCCCCCTCGGGGAGCTGTTTTTT.

The chain couples TRBV30 to TRBJ1-4, with D uncertain. The V gene's germline CDR1 is GTSNPN and CDR2 SVGIG (reference sequence). V dropped 5 bases and J dropped 4 bases, with 11 bases sitting between them. The CDR3 loop spans 13 amino acids. CDR3 protein: CAWVGQNNEKLFF. The DNA for the CDR3 is TGTGCCTGGGTAGGGCAGAATAATGAAAAACTGTTTTTT.

This clone was observed once. J is TRBJ2-5 and V is TRBV2, with 8 bases aligning to TRBD2. Trimming removed 8 bases from V and 2 bases from J; junction bases left unmatched: 10. Looked up from germline, CDR1 is SNHLY and CDR2 is FYNNEI. CDR3 length: 15 amino acids. The CDR3 reads CASVLSGGRQETQYF. DNA of the CDR3: TGTGCCAGCGTGTTAAGCGGGGGCCGTCAAGAGACCCAGTACTTC. Drawing the rest from reference TRBV2 and TRBJ2-5, the complete variable domain is EPEVTQTPSHQVTQMGQEVILRCVPISNHLYFYWYRQILGQKVEFLVSFYNNEISEKSEIFDDQFSVERPDGSNFTLKIRSTKLEDSAMYFCASVLSGGRQETQYFGPGTRLLVL.

The CDR3 region has the DNA TGTGCCAGCAGCTTGATTTATGGGACAGCGGAGGAAGACACCATATATTTT. Amino acids: CASSLIYGTAEEDTIYF. The V call is TRBV5-8, the J call TRBJ1-3, with 7 bases fitting TRBD1. Germline values: CDR1 SGHTS, CDR2 YDEGEE. The CDR3 is 17 amino acids. The J segment lost 8 bases and the V segment lost 1 base, leaving 15 bases of the junction unmatched. Full variable domain (missing parts from reference TRBV5-8 and TRBJ1-3): EAGVTQSPTHLIKTRGQQATLRCSPISGHTSVYWYQQALGLGLQFLLWYDEGEERNRGNFPPRFSGRQFPNYSSELNVNALELEDSALYLCASSLIYGTAEEDTIYFGEGSWLTVV.

The rearrangement joins TRBV2 to TRBJ1-5; no firm D call. There are 14 residues in the CDR3. Germline loops: CDR1 SNHLY, CDR2 FYNNEI. The V end lost 4 bases, the J end lost 1 base, and 8 bases lay between the germline ends. Written as DNA, the CDR3 is TGTGCCAGCAGTGGGCAGACGAGCAATCAGCCCCAGCATTTT. It is translated as CASSGQTSNQPQHF. The variable domain in full, with the rest retrieved from reference TRBV2 and TRBJ1-5, is EPEVTQTPSHQVTQMGQEVILRCVPISNHLYFYWYRQILGQKVEFLVSFYNNEISEKSEIFDDQFSVERPDGSNFTLKIRSTKLEDSAMYFCASSGQTSNQPQHFGDGTRLSIL.

The V and J genes are TRBV14 and TRBJ1-2; the D is unclear. Per the germline V gene, CDR1 is SGHDN and CDR2 is FVKESK. The V end was cut by 3 bases, the J end by 3 bases, with 23 bases between. The CDR3 is 18 amino acids. CDR3 in DNA: TGTGCCAGCAGCCACCGAGATGAACGTTTGGCACCCCACTATGGCTACACCTTC. The encoded protein is CASSHRDERLAPHYGYTF.

This rearrangement joins TRBV4-1 to TRBJ2-4, with TRBD2 matching 9 bases. The CDR3 contains 16 residues. J lost 0 bases, V lost 5 bases, and 5 bases had no gene match. Germline V gives CDR1 MGHRA, CDR2 YSYEKL. The CDR3 here is CASSASGALAKNIQYF. Written as DNA, the CDR3 is TGCGCCAGCAGCGCTAGCGGGGCTTTAGCCAAAAACATTCAGTACTTC.

In its sample, this clone was seen once. V gene TRBV7-9 combines with J gene TRBJ1-2; D is uncertain. Germline CDR1 and CDR2: SEHNR and FQNEAQ (reference sequence). This CDR3 comprises 14 residues. Deletions cut 5 bases from V and 9 bases from J, with 19 bases between. The CDR3 region has the DNA TGTGCCAGCAGCCTCAGGATGGGGTACAATAGCTACACCTTC. Translation: CASSLRMGYNSYTF. Full variable domain (outside the CDR3, taken from reference TRBV7-9 and TRBJ1-2): DTGVSQNPRHKITKRGQNVTFRCDPISEHNRLYWYRQTLGQGPEFLTYFQNEAQLEKSRLLSDRFSAERPKGSFSTLEIQRTEQGDSAMYLCASSLRMGYNSYTFGSGTRLTVV.

This rearrangement joins TRBV2 to TRBJ2-7; the match to TRBD1 covers 9 bases. The germline CDR1 and CDR2 sequences are SNHLY and FYNNEI. The CDR3 runs 14 residues. The J segment lost 11 bases and the V segment lost 8 bases, leaving 16 bases of the junction unmatched. The CDR3 region has the DNA TGTGCCAGCGGCCGCCGGGACAGGGATTTGGGGAAGTACTTC. Its protein is CASGRRDRDLGKYF.

The V gene is TRBV11-1, the J gene TRBJ2-7; D call uncertain. This CDR3 contains 13 residues. The V end was cut by 5 bases, the J end by 4 bases, with 12 bases between. The V gene's germline CDR1 is SGHAT and CDR2 FQDESV (reference sequence). The CDR3 bases are TGTGCCAGCAGCCCTACGTTTTCTTACGAGCAGTACTTC. Amino acid sequence: CASSPTFSYEQYF.

This chain connects TRBV5-1 to TRBJ1-2; weak D call: TRBD1 (5 bases). The CDR3 totals 14 residues. V was trimmed by 5 bases and J by 9 bases, leaving 20 bases between them. Looked up from germline, CDR1 is SGHRS and CDR2 is YFSETQ. The CDR3 loop is CASRQGTGSWSYTF. CDR3 sequence (DNA): TGCGCCAGCAGGCAAGGGACCGGCTCTTGGAGCTACACCTTC. Full variable domain (rest looked up from reference TRBV5-1 and TRBJ1-2): KAGVTQTPRYLIKTRGQQVTLSCSPISGHRSVSWYQQTPGQGLQFLFEYFSETQRNKGNFPGRFSGRQFSNSRSEMNVSTLELGDSALYLCASRQGTGSWSYTFGSGTRLTVV.

The V gene is TRBV4-1, the J gene TRBJ2-7; no firm D call. Germline values: CDR1 MGHRA, CDR2 YSYEKL. The ends were cut back, 1 base at V and 4 bases at J, with 17 bases in the middle. The CDR3 runs to 16 residues. This chain's CDR3 is CASSQAFVSRIYEQYF. The DNA for the CDR3 is TGCGCCAGCAGCCAAGCATTTGTGAGCCGAATTTACGAGCAGTACTTC.